These 22 T cell receptor beta chains originate from one sample sequenced in a study of cytomegalovirus exposure and HLA in healthy donors. Amplification used 60 Vbeta primers and 13 Jbeta primers. Sequenced by immunoSEQ multiplex PCR; TCRdb stores in-frame clones only, minus some. The repertoire holds some 140,000 clones, with about four fifths as singletons. Sequencing was done on a sample of PBMCs. These receptors originate from a man aged 18 to 35 in good health and CMV-seronegative.

The genes are TRBV25-1 and TRBJ2-5; D may be TRBD2 (8 bases). Germline V lookup: CDR1 MGHDK, CDR2 SYGVNS. V lost 10 bases, J lost 5 bases, and 26 bases lay in between. The CDR3 runs to 16 residues. The CDR3 DNA sequence: TGTGCCACCGAGCCCACAGGGGCGGGGGGATGGGAGACCCAGTACTTC. Translated, it gives CATEPTGAGGWETQYF.

The rearrangement links TRBV6-5 to TRBJ2-4, with TRBD2 matching over 9 bases. Germline V gives CDR1 MNHEY, CDR2 SVGAGI. This CDR3 is built from 16 residues. V dropped 2 bases and J dropped 3; count of bases not matched to a gene: 5. CDR3 region: CASSYGGGASKNIQYF. The CDR3, as DNA: TGTGCCAGCAGTTACGGCGGGGGGGCTAGCAAAAACATTCAGTACTTC.

In its sample, this clone was seen a few times. V and J are TRBV5-8 and TRBJ2-7; weak D call: TRBD1 (6 bases). This CDR3 region has 14 residues. Germline V gene sequence: CDR1 SGHTS, CDR2 YDEGEE. Between the trimmed V and J ends, which lost 5 bases and 5 bases, there was a span of 17 bases. The CDR3 is CASSSYQGSHEQYF. CDR3 bases: TGTGCCAGCAGTTCATATCAGGGGTCCCACGAGCAGTACTTC.

The chain is built from TRBV18 and TRBJ1-2, with TRBD1 matching over 9 bases. The V segment lost 6 bases and the J segment 7 bases; nucleotides outside the gene matches: 6. The germline V gene encodes CDR1 KGHSH and CDR2 LQKENI. CDR3 length: 13 residues. CDR3 DNA: TGTGCCAGCTCTCAGGACAGGGGTGGTGGCTACACCTTC. The encoded protein is CASSQDRGGGYTF.

The J gene is TRBJ2-1, the V gene TRBV13; 7 bases are a match to TRBD2. V was pared by 1 base and J by 4 bases, with 4 bases of the junction left unmatched. Germline V CDR1 and CDR2: PRHDT, FYEKMQ (reference sequence). The CDR3 extends over 15 amino acids. CDR3 sequence: CASSLDPGGYNEQFF. The CDR3 DNA is TGTGCCAGCAGCTTAGATCCGGGGGGTTACAATGAGCAGTTCTTC.

V usage is TRBV7-8 and J usage is TRBJ2-3, with 14 bases fitting TRBD2. The CDR3 is 18 residues long. CDR1 is SGHVS and CDR2 is FQNEAQ in the germline V gene. V shed 5 bases and J 2 bases; nucleotides not matched to a gene: 9. The CDR3 DNA reads TGTGCCAGCAGCGGGGGACTAGCGGGGGCCATCAACACAGATACGCAGTATTTT. Translating gives CASSGGLAGAINTDTQYF.

This clone came up a few times. V gene TRBV7-9 combines with J gene TRBJ1-2; 9 bases map to TRBD1. With 3 bases clipped from V and 5 bases from J, the junction kept 7 bases outside the gene matches. Germline CDR1 SEHNR, CDR2 FQNEAQ (reference sequence). The CDR3 runs to 15 residues. The CDR3 DNA follows: TGTGCCAGCAGCTTGGGACAGGGCTCAGAATATGGCTACACCTTC. This translates into CASSLGQGSEYGYTF.

The chain employs TRBV7-9 and TRBJ1-2, with D perhaps matching TRBD1 (5 bases). The CDR3 spans 16 residues. Trimming shortened V by 7 bases and J by 0 bases, and 18 bases separated the two germline ends. Germline V gene sequence: CDR1 SEHNR, CDR2 FQNEAQ (reference sequence). The CDR3 here is CASTLDNRPANYGYTF. The CDR3 DNA reads TGTGCCAGCACCCTAGACAACAGGCCCGCTAACTATGGCTACACCTTC.

The chain uses TRBV5-4 and TRBJ2-4; possibly TRBD1 for D (6 bases). This CDR3 is 15 amino acids long. The germline CDR1 and CDR2 sequences are SGHNT and YYREEE (reference sequence). V lost 4 bases and J 1 base, leaving 12 bases between the germline ends. The CDR3 DNA is TGTGCCAGCAGCCCACAGGGTAGTGCCAAAAACATTCAGTACTTC. Protein: CASSPQGSAKNIQYF.

The CDR3 region is CASSQEIMEGTKYF. The CDR3 coding sequence is TGTGCCAGCAGCCAAGAAATCATGGAGGGTACGAAGTACTTC. The V and J genes are TRBV4-2 and TRBJ2-5; D is perhaps TRBD2 (6 bases). Germline V gene lookup returns CDR1 LGHNA and CDR2 YNFKEQ. V lost 0 bases, J lost 12 bases, and 17 bases lay in between. The CDR3 has 14 amino acids.

This clone was counted a few times. The rearrangement joins TRBV5-1 to TRBJ1-2, with no clear D. The CDR3 sequence is 15 residues long. V gave up 0 bases and J gave up 5 bases, with 14 bases separating them. Per the germline V gene, CDR1 is SGHRS and CDR2 is YFSETQ. The CDR3 sequence: CASSLESARGYGYTF. The CDR3 DNA is TGCGCCAGCAGCTTGGAGTCAGCTAGAGGGTATGGCTACACCTTC.

The gene calls are TRBV30 and TRBJ1-1, with D unclear. CDR3 length: 11 residues. V was trimmed by 3 bases and J by 1 base, leaving 3 bases between them. CDR1 and CDR2 (germline): GTSNPN, SVGIG (reference sequence). Here the CDR3 DNA reads TGTGCCTGGAGGAGGAACACTGAAGCTTTCTTT. Amino acid sequence: CAWRRNTEAFF.

The chain joins TRBV27 to TRBJ2-7; 10 positions agree with TRBD2. The CDR3 loop spans 13 amino acids. Trimming at V came to 5 bases and at J to 2 bases, leaving 0 bases not matched to a gene. Germline lookup yields CDR1 MNHEY and CDR2 SMNVEV (reference sequence). CDR3 residues: CASSSGGAYEQYF. The CDR3 DNA reads as TGTGCCAGCAGTAGCGGGGGGGCCTACGAGCAGTACTTC.

V and J are TRBV5-1 and TRBJ1-2; D might be TRBD1 (5 bases). The V and J ends lost 4 bases and 5 bases respectively, with 21 bases between them. The CDR3 is 16 amino acids. From germline, CDR1 is SGHRS and CDR2 YFSETQ. The CDR3 sequence: CASSHPGGMIQYGYTF. The CDR3 coding sequence is TGCGCCAGCAGCCATCCCGGGGGGATGATTCAGTATGGCTACACCTTC.

The rearrangement joins TRBV4-1 to TRBJ2-7; D is possibly TRBD1 (5 bases). Trimming stripped 2 bases from V and 2 bases from J, with 13 bases between. Looked up from germline, CDR1 is MGHRA and CDR2 is YSYEKL. The CDR3 covers 15 residues. Written as DNA, the CDR3 is TGCGCCAGCAGCCAAACGAGGACAACAACCTACGAGCAGTACTTC. Encoded protein: CASSQTRTTTYEQYF.

The rearrangement links TRBV29-1 to TRBJ1-5; TRBD1 aligns across 10 bases. Germline trimming cut 2 bases from V and 3 bases from J; bases unmatched to any gene: 16. The germline CDR1 and CDR2 sequences are SQVTM and ANQGSEA. This CDR3 is built from 19 residues. CDR3 residues: CSVERVVLGQGRNNQPQHF. In DNA form, the CDR3 reads TGCAGCGTTGAAAGGGTAGTTTTGGGACAGGGGCGAAACAATCAGCCCCAGCATTTT.

The chain combines TRBV10-3 with TRBJ1-2, with a tentative D call TRBD1 (6 bases). The CDR3 contains 13 residues. Trimming cost V 3 bases and J 8 bases, with 13 bases left between them. From germline, CDR1 is ENHRY and CDR2 SYGVKD. The CDR3 here is CAISERGARGYTF. In nucleotides, the CDR3 is TGTGCCATCAGTGAACGGGGGGCGCGAGGCTACACCTTC.

The chain has TRBV28 and TRBJ1-5; D call uncertain. There are 16 residues in the CDR3. Trimming pared 4 bases from V and 6 bases from J, leaving 19 bases between. The germline CDR1 and CDR2 sequences are MDHEN and SYDVKM. Here the CDR3 reads CASSWAVKGDGQPQHF. Here the CDR3 DNA reads TGTGCCAGCAGTTGGGCAGTGAAGGGAGATGGTCAGCCCCAGCATTTT.

This clone came up a few times. This chain joins TRBV2 and TRBJ2-7; D uncertain. There are 13 residues in the CDR3. V lost 5 bases and J 3 bases, leaving 11 bases between the germline ends. Germline V gene data show CDR1 as SNHLY and CDR2 as FYNNEI. CDR3 amino acids: CASSLVIDYEQYF. The CDR3 DNA sequence: TGTGCCAGCAGTCTTGTGATAGACTACGAGCAGTACTTC.

The chain is built from TRBV11-2 and TRBJ1-6; TRBD1 matches 7 bases. The CDR3 has 15 residues. Germline V gives CDR1 SGHAT, CDR2 FQNNGV. The trim removed 0 bases at V and 5 bases at J, leaving 1 base unmatched. CDR3 region: CASSLEGQDNSPLHF. For the CDR3, the DNA is TGTGCCAGCAGCTTAGAAGGACAGGATAATTCACCCCTCCACTTT.

J is TRBJ2-1 and V is TRBV9; D perhaps matches TRBD2 (7 bases). This CDR3 comprises 15 residues. V was pared by 3 bases and J by 5 bases, with 15 bases between. Looked up from germline, CDR1 is SGDLS and CDR2 is YYNGEE. The CDR3 region is CASSAGGGRHNEQFF. Here the CDR3 DNA reads TGTGCCAGCAGCGCAGGCGGGGGCCGGCACAATGAGCAGTTCTTC. The full variable domain, completed using reference TRBV9 and TRBJ2-1, is DSGVTQTPKHLITATGQRVTLRCSPRSGDLSVYWYQQSLDQGLQFLIQYYNGEERAKGNILERFSAQQFPDLHSELNLSSLELGDSALYFCASSAGGGRHNEQFFGPGTRLTVL.

This clone showed up just a few times. This sample also contains other DNA sequences that code for the same CDR3. V and J are TRBV27 and TRBJ2-1; D gene uncertain. CDR1 and CDR2 (germline): MNHEY, SMNVEV (reference sequence). This CDR3 spans 12 amino acids. Trimming took off 3 bases at V and 6 bases at J, with 6 bases between the two ends. The CDR3 reads CASSFTGNEQFF. CDR3 bases: TGTGCCAGCAGTTTTACGGGCAATGAGCAGTTCTTC.